The source of this T cell receptor beta chain is a study of blood T cells in healthy people across ages. A J-beta primer mix and a sample-barcoded 5' primer were used in a second PCR of roughly 7 to 12 cycles. TCRdb re-derived calls from the 5' RACE reads in MiXCR, one entry per CDR3 protein. Of about 970,000 distinct CDR3 sequences detected, roughly half appear once; the ten largest clones hold around a fifth. Looked up from germline, CDR1 is LNHNV and CDR2 is YYDKDF (reference sequence). Trimming at V came to 0 bases and at J to 7 bases, leaving 10 bases not matched to a gene. There are 17 residues in the CDR3.

Sample: blood. The TCR comes from a woman aged 55-70 years in good health. J is TRBJ2-1 and V is TRBV15; 9 nucleotides align to TRBD2. Written as DNA, the CDR3 is TGTGCCACCAGCAGAGAGGTAATGGGACTAGCAACGAATGAGCAGTTCTTC. This sequence encodes CATSREVMGLATNEQFF.